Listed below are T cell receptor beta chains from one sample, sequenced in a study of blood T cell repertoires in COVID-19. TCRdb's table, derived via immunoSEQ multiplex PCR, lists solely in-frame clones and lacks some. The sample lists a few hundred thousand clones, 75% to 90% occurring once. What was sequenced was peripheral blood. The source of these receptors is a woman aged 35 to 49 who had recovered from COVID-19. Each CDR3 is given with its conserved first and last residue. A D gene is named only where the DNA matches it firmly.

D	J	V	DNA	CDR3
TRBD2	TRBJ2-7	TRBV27	TGTGCCAGCAGTTTAAGGGGTCCCGGGACTAGGGCCTACGAGCAGTACTTC	CASSLRGPGTRAYEQYF
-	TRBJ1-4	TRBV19	TGTGCCAGTAGTACCCTCCAGGGGTCTAATGAAAAACTGTTTTTT	CASSTLQGSNEKLFF
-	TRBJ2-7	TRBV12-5	TGTGCTAGTGGTCGCGTCCTCCCGGGAGTGAGGTATGGGCAGTACTTC	CASGRVLPGVRYGQYF
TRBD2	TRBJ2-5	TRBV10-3	TGTGCCTGCCGGGGGGGAGATTGGGAGACCCAGTACTTC	CACRGGDWETQYF
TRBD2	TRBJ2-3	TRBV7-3	TGTGCCAGAGGGACCCCCGGGACTAGCGGGAGAGGGAGCACAGATACGCAGTATTTT	CARGTPGTSGRGSTDTQYF
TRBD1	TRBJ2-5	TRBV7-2	TGTGCCAGCAGCTTAGGGGACAGTCAAGAGACCCAGTACTTC	CASSLGDSQETQYF
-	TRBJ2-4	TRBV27	TGTGCCAGCAGTTTAGGCACTAACGGCCCCAAAAACATTCAGTACTTC	CASSLGTNGPKNIQYF
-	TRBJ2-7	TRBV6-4	TGTGCCAGCAGTCCCCAGCCGGGACTCCCATTGTACGAGCAGTACTTC	CASSPQPGLPLYEQYF
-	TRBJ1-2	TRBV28	TGTGCCAGCAGTCCTGGGGGGGCTAATGGCTACACCTTC	CASSPGGANGYTF
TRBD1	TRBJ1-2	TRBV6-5	TGTGCCAGCAGCCGGACAGGGAATATTGGCTACACCTTC	CASSRTGNIGYTF
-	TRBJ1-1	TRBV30	TGTGCCTGGAGTGGCCAGGTGGACACTGAAGCTTTCTTT	CAWSGQVDTEAFF
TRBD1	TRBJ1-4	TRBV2	TGTGCCAGCAGCCCTAGGACAGGGGGTCTTGAAAAACTGTTTTTT	CASSPRTGGLEKLFF
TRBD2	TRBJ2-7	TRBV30	TGTGCCTGGAGTGAGGGGGCGGGAGGGAACTACGAGCAGTACTTC	CAWSEGAGGNYEQYF
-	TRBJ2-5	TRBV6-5	TGTGCCAGCAGTTACTCGCACGAGGCGGGTGTGGAGACCCAGTACTTC	CASSYSHEAGVETQYF
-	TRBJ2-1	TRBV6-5	TGTGCCAGCAGTTACTCATCCTCAGGCCATGAGCAGTTCTTC	CASSYSSSGHEQFF